Included here is one T cell receptor beta chain sequence, with context. Which antigen it targets is not known. The sample holds no much larger clone one base away, and base qualities are not on file. On a MiSeq, deep resolution sequencing aimed for a depth between 1 in 1 million and 1 in 200,000 T cells, with each clonotype covered approximately 9.8x on average. The immunoSEQ hsTCRB Kit was used to generate TCR beta libraries. Per the source publication's procedure: ImmunoSEQ Data Assistant and ImmunoSEQ Analyzer were used for data analysis, and V, D and J genes were assigned according to IMGT definitions. Clonality, which ranges from 0 to 1, was calculated as one minus the normalized Shannon entropy of productive rearrangement frequencies. Only overrepresented clonotypes making up at least 0.05% of the repertoire of each patient were included in the public clonotype analysis. About a dozen age-matched healthy donor repertoires from immuneACCESS served as clonality controls. TCRdb stores this immuneACCESS table with in-frame sequences only. Part of the clones is absent; in the studies checked, under half of the shortfall reflects unresolved V genes, and no reason is known for the rest. V and J calls and clone size follow that table, whereas D and trimming were derived from the DNA. The sample has approximately 45,000 clones on record, just over 65% of them singletons. Together, the top ten hold 20% to 25% of the sample.

This entry is derived from a study of cytotoxic CD8 clonotypes in ibrutinib-treated CLL (dated by TCRdb to 2020 to 2022). About the investigation overall: The cohort was composed of 10 to 11 relapsed/refractory and about 15 treatment-naive patients; IGHV unmutated status was identified in 17 to 18 patients. Responses were partial in about 25 patients and complete in 2; after median approximately 66 months follow-up, around 15 stayed in remission and some twelve progressed. Cryopreserved peripheral blood mononuclear cells were collected at three points: before therapy, at response, and at either sustained remission or disease progression. Of the 90 or so participants in the trial, 25 to 30 had longitudinal samples available. Every sample from remission and from progressive disease was obtained while the patients were still on ibrutinib. On average, each sample yielded around 250,000 productive templates and about 100,000 productive rearrangements. The response samples were drawn at a median of approximately twelve months into treatment, with a range of roughly 6 to 36 months.

The study at large found these results: Baseline clonality was found to be higher than that of age-matched healthy donors and was strongly correlated with circulating CD8+ T-cell counts. Sampling times were not matched between sustained-remission and progressing patients, and lymph node repertoires were not studied. Public clonotypes were rare and either shrank or stayed stable during treatment, and the rise in clonality at ibrutinib response reflected expansion of private clonotypes. At ibrutinib response clonality went up, during sustained remission it held steady, and at progression it dropped back toward baseline.

Sequences KGHSH (CDR1) and LQKENI (CDR2) are obtained from the germline V gene. The germline V and J ends show losses of 2 bases and 6 bases respectively, and no gene match explains 6 bases of the junction. The CDR3 starts with the cysteine, ends with the phenylalanine, and has 15 residues. The kept DNA is CDR3 alone, 45 bases in frame from the first base. Explained via the paper, the time point label denotes: roughly 2 years on ibrutinib. For TCR beta library preparation, roughly 2 micrograms of genomic DNA were extracted from the cryopreserved PBMCs. Longitudinal blood samples from CLL patients on ibrutinib monotherapy were analyzed using high-throughput TCR beta sequencing. The patients took part in an open-label, single-center phase 2 trial of ibrutinib monotherapy.

This clonotype originated in a human donor with chronic lymphocytic leukemia. The sample in question was PBMCs, obtained after 24 months of ibrutinib treatment. In this chain, TRBV18 is recombined with TRBJ1-2; the junction holds 10 bases that match TRBD1. The base sequence is TGTGCCAGCTCACCAGGACAGGGGGTGTATAATGGCTACACCTTC. This sequence encodes CASSPGQGVYNGYTF.